The clone carrying this T cell receptor (beta chain) appeared many times. The antigen is undetermined. Amplification of TCR beta CDR3 regions used RNA as the template. The HTBI primer set drove a first-round RT-PCR of the TCR CDR3. TCRdb called the multiplex PCR reads again in MiXCR, with one record for every CDR3 protein. This table has under 450,000 distinct CDR3 sequences, 15% to 19% appearing once. The sample belongs to a study of T cells in Graves' hyperthyroidism and ophthalmopathy. Exclusion of a patient resulted from uncontrolled infection, other autoimmune disease, pregnancy or lactation. General study results and limits: Ophthalmopathy was identified by the model a median about 6 months ahead of onset.

V lost 3 bases and J lost 4, with 14 bases in between. Per germline, CDR1 MNHNS and CDR2 SASEGT. There are 15 residues in the CDR3. Sequenced sample: blood. The receptor was isolated from a woman aged 18-35 years with Graves' hyperthyroidism. The rearrangement uses TRBV6-1 and TRBJ2-3; perhaps TRBD2 as D (6 bases). DNA of the CDR3: TGTGCCAGCAGTGATGCCCTCGGGGGACCAGATACGCAGTATTTT. Its translation is CASSDALGGPDTQYF.